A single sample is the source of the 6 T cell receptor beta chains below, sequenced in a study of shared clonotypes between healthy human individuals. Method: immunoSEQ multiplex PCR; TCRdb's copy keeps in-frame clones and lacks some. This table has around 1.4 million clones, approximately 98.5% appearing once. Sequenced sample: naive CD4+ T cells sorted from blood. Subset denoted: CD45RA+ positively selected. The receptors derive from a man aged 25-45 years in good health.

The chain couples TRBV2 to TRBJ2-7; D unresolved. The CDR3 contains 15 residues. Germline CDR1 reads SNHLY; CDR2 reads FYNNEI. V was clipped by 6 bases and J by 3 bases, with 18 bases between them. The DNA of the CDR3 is TGTGCCAGCAGCTTCACGATCGGTCAGCTCTACGAGCAGTACTTC. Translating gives CASSFTIGQLYEQYF.

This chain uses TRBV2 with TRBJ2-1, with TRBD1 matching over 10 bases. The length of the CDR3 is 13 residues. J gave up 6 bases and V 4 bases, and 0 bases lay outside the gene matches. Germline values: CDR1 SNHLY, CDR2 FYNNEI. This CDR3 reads CASSGQGANEQFF. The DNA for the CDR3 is TGTGCCAGCAGTGGACAGGGGGCCAATGAGCAGTTCTTC.

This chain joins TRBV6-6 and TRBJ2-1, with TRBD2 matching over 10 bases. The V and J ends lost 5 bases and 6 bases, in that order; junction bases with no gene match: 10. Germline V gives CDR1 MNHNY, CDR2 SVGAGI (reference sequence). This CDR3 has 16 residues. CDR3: CASSPLSSGRTNEQFF. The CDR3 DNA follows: TGTGCCAGCAGTCCCCTGTCTAGCGGGAGAACCAATGAGCAGTTCTTC.

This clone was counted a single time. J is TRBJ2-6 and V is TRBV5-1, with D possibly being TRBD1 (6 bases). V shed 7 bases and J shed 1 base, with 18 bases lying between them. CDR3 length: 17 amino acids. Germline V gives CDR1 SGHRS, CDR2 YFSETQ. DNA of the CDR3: TGCGCCAGCCGCGTCAGGGGTATTAGATCTGGGGCCAACGTCCTGACTTTC. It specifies CASRVRGIRSGANVLTF.

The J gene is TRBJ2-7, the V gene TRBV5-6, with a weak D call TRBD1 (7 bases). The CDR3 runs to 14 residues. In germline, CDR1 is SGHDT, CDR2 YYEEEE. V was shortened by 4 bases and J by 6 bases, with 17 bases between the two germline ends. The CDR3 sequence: CASSPEGAGGEQYF. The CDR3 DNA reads TGTGCCAGCAGCCCGGAGGGGGCAGGGGGCGAGCAGTACTTC.

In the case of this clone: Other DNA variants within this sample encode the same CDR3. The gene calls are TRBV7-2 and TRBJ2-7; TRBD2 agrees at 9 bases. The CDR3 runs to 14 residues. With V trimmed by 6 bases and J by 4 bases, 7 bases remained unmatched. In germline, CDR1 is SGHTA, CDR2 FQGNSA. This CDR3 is CASSPGLANYEQYF. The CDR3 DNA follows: TGTGCCAGCAGTCCGGGACTAGCTAATTACGAGCAGTACTTC.